The next 13 T cell receptor beta chains were all read from a single sample in a study of spatial heterogeneity in lung cancer (dated by TCRdb to between 2018 and 2021). Per the publication, the time point label means: sample taken at primary tumor resection. Whole RNA extracted from tumor and nontumor lung tissue, or from cryopreserved PBMC samples, was used for TCR sequencing without cell sorting. The library came from 5' RACE. Sequencing relied on a NextSeq 500. TCRdb trimmed the raw reads at Q25, called clones with MiXCR and kept productive beta chains. Rows merge per CDR3 protein into single entries with the most common DNA and genes. This sample lists some 70,000 distinct CDR3 sequences; 13% were detected once. Clones ranked in the top ten supply approximately 7% of the sample. Here the sequenced sample was PBMCs, taken at surgery. These receptors originate from a male donor with early-stage non-small cell lung cancer.

V and J are TRBV20-1 and TRBJ2-1; D gene uncertain. CDR1 is DFQATT, CDR2 SNEGSKA, per germline (reference sequence). The CDR3 is made up of 14 amino acids. The V and J ends lost 6 bases and 2 bases respectively, with 14 bases between them. The CDR3 sequence is CSATDSGTYNEQFF. In nucleotides, the CDR3 is TGCAGTGCCACCGACTCGGGCACCTACAATGAGCAGTTCTTC.

This clonotype was seen only a few times. J is TRBJ2-7 and V is TRBV7-2, with 12 bases that match TRBD2. Trimming cost V 1 base and J 6 bases; bases outside gene matches: 7. The CDR3 contains 16 residues. Germline CDR1 SGHTA, CDR2 FQGNSA. Here the CDR3 reads CASSLVASGRASEQYF. CDR3 coding DNA: TGTGCCAGCAGCTTAGTGGCTAGCGGGAGGGCCTCCGAGCAGTACTTC.

The J gene is TRBJ2-1, the V gene TRBV28; a weak D match, TRBD2 (6 bases). This CDR3 comprises 15 residues. Germline assignment: CDR1 MDHEN and CDR2 SYDVKM. Trimming pared 7 bases from V and 7 bases from J, leaving 20 bases between. The CDR3 DNA reads TGTGCCAGCACCACCCCTGTCCTCGCGGGGAATGAGCAGTTCTTC. Encoded protein: CASTTPVLAGNEQFF. The full variable domain, in which reference TRBV28 and TRBJ2-1 provide the parts outside the CDR3, is DVKVTQSSRYLVKRTGEKVFLECVQDMDHENMFWYRQDPGLGLRLIYFSYDVKMKEKGDIPEGYSVSREKKERFSLILESASTNQTSMYLCASTTPVLAGNEQFFGPGTRLTVL.

The sample holds a few counts of this clonotype. This chain connects TRBV5-1 to TRBJ2-6; D is uncertain. With 4 bases removed from V and 0 bases from J, the gap between germline ends came to 8 bases. CDR3 length: 15 amino acids. Germline CDR1 SGHRS, CDR2 YFSETQ. DNA of the CDR3: TGCGCCAGCAGCACCGACCCCTCTGGGGCCAACGTCCTGACTTTC. This translates into CASSTDPSGANVLTF. Filled out from reference TRBV5-1 and TRBJ2-6, the complete variable domain reads KAGVTQTPRYLIKTRGQQVTLSCSPISGHRSVSWYQQTPGQGLQFLFEYFSETQRNKGNFPGRFSGRQFSNSRSEMNVSTLELGDSALYLCASSTDPSGANVLTFGAGSRLTVL.

The V gene is TRBV19, the J gene TRBJ2-7; TRBD1 matches 7 bases. J lost 1 base, V lost 5 bases, and 11 bases had no gene match. CDR1 LNHDA and CDR2 SQIVND come from the germline V gene (reference sequence). This CDR3 has 16 residues. This chain's CDR3 is CASSATLGTASYEQYF. CDR3 sequence (DNA): TGTGCCAGTAGTGCAACCCTCGGGACAGCTTCCTACGAGCAGTACTTC.

This clonotype was picked up a small number of times. The rearrangement joins TRBV7-8 to TRBJ1-5; D is unclear. Per germline, CDR1 SGHVS and CDR2 FQNEAQ. This CDR3 spans 16 amino acids. The ends were cut back, 1 base at V and 3 bases at J, with 13 bases in the middle. The CDR3 is CASSLGITKNNQPQHF. The DNA for the CDR3 is TGTGCCAGCAGCTTAGGGATCACTAAGAACAATCAGCCCCAGCATTTT.

This clonotype was detected a few times. The chain links TRBV24-1 to TRBJ1-5; tentative D call: TRBD1 (5 bases). Germline-derived CDR1 and CDR2 are KGHDR and SFDVKD. This CDR3 is built from 13 residues. Trimming removed 9 bases from V and 0 bases from J, with 8 bases in between. CDR3 sequence: CATWDVSNQPQHF. In DNA, the CDR3 is TGTGCCACCTGGGACGTTAGCAATCAGCCCCAGCATTTT.

V and J are TRBV7-2 and TRBJ1-2; 7 bases map to TRBD1. Germline CDR1 and CDR2: SGHTA and FQGNSA. The CDR3 sequence is 15 residues long. The V segment lost 5 bases and the J segment 1 base; nucleotides outside the gene matches: 7. CDR3 sequence reads: CASSQDRDFNYGYTF. Written as DNA, the CDR3 is TGTGCCAGCAGCCAAGACAGGGATTTTAACTATGGCTACACCTTC.

This clonotype has a count of ten or more. CDR3 sequence: CASSVEDWSYEQYF. In DNA form, the CDR3 reads TGTGCCAGCAGCGTAGAGGACTGGTCCTACGAGCAGTACTTC. The chain is built from TRBV9 and TRBJ2-7; D may be TRBD2 (5 bases). CDR3 length: 14 residues. Germline V gives CDR1 SGDLS, CDR2 YYNGEE. V lost 0 bases to trimming and J lost 1 base, with 8 bases between them.

In this sample, this clonotype turned up many times. The chain recombines TRBV7-8 with TRBJ1-5; D is unclear. Germline lookup yields CDR1 SGHVS and CDR2 FQNEAQ. The CDR3 contains 10 residues. The germline V and J ends were trimmed by 1 base and 11 bases, with 3 bases remaining between them. The CDR3 DNA is TGTGCCAGCAGCTTAGAAACCCAGCATTTT. Translating gives CASSLETQHF.

This clonotype was counted between two and nine times. The genes are TRBV5-6 and TRBJ1-1, with a weak D call TRBD1 (5 bases). Between the trimmed V and J ends, which lost 4 bases and 4 bases, there was a span of 11 bases. Germline CDR1 is SGHDT and CDR2 is YYEEEE. The CDR3 is made up of 13 amino acids. The CDR3, as DNA: TGTGCCAGCAGCCCGACCGACAGCACTGAAGCTTTCTTT. This encodes CASSPTDSTEAFF.

This clonotype was observed at least ten times. The V call is TRBV20-1, the J call TRBJ2-7; maybe TRBD1 (6 bases). Between the trimmed V and J ends, which lost 1 base and 5 bases, there was a span of 9 bases. Germline values: CDR1 DFQATT, CDR2 SNEGSKA (reference sequence). The CDR3 runs 12 residues. CDR3 in DNA: TGCAGTGCTAGAGGAAGGACAGACGAGCAGTACTTC. Amino acid sequence: CSARGRTDEQYF.

V and J are TRBV10-2 and TRBJ2-5, with a possible D match to TRBD2 (6 bases). CDR1 and CDR2 from the germline V gene are WSHSY and SAAADI. CDR3 length: 14 amino acids. Trimming took 6 bases from V and 4 from J, leaving 15 bases between them. The CDR3 reads CASSAGRIGETQYF. CDR3 coding DNA: TGCGCCAGCAGCGCGGGGCGGATAGGAGAGACCCAGTACTTC.